The 4 T cell receptor beta chains below all came from one sample that was sequenced in a study of control samples from healthy donors and cancer patients. Data came from immunoSEQ multiplex PCR; TCRdb stores just in-frame clones and leaves some out. The data show approximately 70,000 clones, just under 90% seen once. The sample taken for sequencing was PBMCs. The receptors come from a man between 60 and 70 years old with lung cancer.

The chain carries TRBV18 and TRBJ1-1; the match to TRBD1 covers 7 bases. This CDR3 is 15 amino acids long. V lost 3 bases and J lost 6; bases outside the gene matches: 10. CDR1 and CDR2 from the germline V gene are KGHSH and LQKENI. CDR3 sequence reads: CASSPSTGTLAEAFF. CDR3 sequence (DNA): TGTGCCAGCTCACCCTCGACAGGGACTCTCGCTGAAGCTTTCTTT.

The chain combines TRBV3-1 (or the pseudogene TRBV3-2) with TRBJ1-2; D possibly corresponds to TRBD1 (5 bases). The ends were cut back, 2 bases at V and 8 bases at J, with 15 bases in the middle. Germline V gene data show CDR1 as LGHDT and CDR2 as YNNKEL (reference sequence). CDR3 length equals 14 residues. The CDR3 coding sequence is TGTGCCAGCAGCCAACGTGGGCAGGGAGGCGGCTACACCTTC. Amino acids: CASSQRGQGGGYTF.

The rearrangement joins TRBV9 to TRBJ1-2; D might be TRBD1 (6 bases). Germline loops: CDR1 SGDLS, CDR2 YYNGEE. The CDR3 is 14 residues long. The ends were cut back, 4 bases at V and 6 bases at J, with 16 bases in the middle. CDR3 DNA sequence: TGTGCCAGCAGCCTGCGACAGGATGGCCATGGCTACACCTTC. Translation: CASSLRQDGHGYTF.

The chain is built from TRBV10-1 and TRBJ2-6; TRBD1 matches at 8 bases. The CDR3 covers 17 residues. With 4 bases clipped from V and 0 bases from J, the junction kept 5 bases outside the gene matches. CDR1 is WNHNN, CDR2 SYGVQD, per germline (reference sequence). The CDR3 spells CASSGQGTSSGANVLTF. The CDR3 DNA is TGCGCCAGCAGTGGACAGGGGACAAGCTCTGGGGCCAACGTCCTGACTTTC.